The rows below give T cell receptor beta chains drawn from one sample of a study of T cells in Graves' hyperthyroidism and ophthalmopathy. TCRdb re-derived calls from the multiplex PCR reads in MiXCR, one entry per CDR3 protein. The sample contains 650,000 to 800,000 distinct CDR3 sequences, 45% of which appear only once. Sequences were obtained from peripheral blood or thyroid tissue (not recorded which). The receptors originated from an adult man with Graves' disease, either hyperthyroidism or ophthalmopathy (not recorded which). The CDR3 runs from the conserved cysteine through the conserved F or W. The D gene is left open where the match is weak. Not every row has a clone size; where given, it reads once, few, many or a size class.

>.|.|TRBV5-1|TRBJ2-5
TGCGCCAGCAGCTTTGGAGAGGGCCGGGAGACCCAGTACTTC
CASSFGEGRETQYF
>.|.|TRBV20-1|TRBJ1-4
TGCAGTGCTCCAAGAGGGGGTAATGAAAAACTGTTTTTT
CSAPRGGNEKLFF
>.|.|TRBV2|TRBJ1-1
TGTGCCAGCGGGGGGCCTCGGAACACTGAAGCTTTCTTT
CASGGPRNTEAFF
>TRBD2|many|TRBV10-2|TRBJ2-7
TGCGCCAGCAGTGAGACGGGAGGAACCTACGAGCAGTACTTC
CASSETGGTYEQYF
>TRBD1|.|TRBV12-3/TRBV12-4|TRBJ1-2
TGTGCCAGCAGTTTATCCAGGGGGCGTAGGAACTATGGCTACACCTTC
CASSLSRGRRNYGYTF
>.|few|TRBV7-2|TRBJ1-5
TGTGCCAGCAGCGTCGACAATCAGCCCCAGCATTTT
CASSVDNQPQHF
>.|.|TRBV12-3/TRBV12-4|TRBJ1-5
TGTGCCAGCACCGGGACGAGCAATCAGCCCCAGCATTTT
CASTGTSNQPQHF
>.|many|TRBV7-9|TRBJ2-7
TGTGCCAGCAGCTTGGAGGCTTGGGGACGCGAGCAGTACTTC
CASSLEAWGREQYF
>.|.|TRBV7-2|TRBJ1-4
TGTGCCAGCAGCTGGGTCGGGCCCGTGGGTGAAAAACTGTTTTTT
CASSWVGPVGEKLFF
>.|.|TRBV7-8|TRBJ1-5
TGTGCCAGCAGCCCAGAGGGTCAGCTTAAAGGTGGCCAGCCCCAGCATTTT
CASSPEGQLKGGQPQHF
>.|.|TRBV19|TRBJ1-1
TGTGCCAGTAGTGCGACAGTGGGTACTGAAGCTTTCTTT
CASSATVGTEAFF
>TRBD1|.|TRBV5-4|TRBJ1-2
TGTGCCAGCAGCTTGGCCGGACAGGGGGCAAGAGGCTACACCTTC
CASSLAGQGARGYTF
>.|.|TRBV7-2|TRBJ2-3
TGTGCCAGCAGCTTAGTTTCAGATACGCAGTATTTT
CASSLVSDTQYF
>.|.|TRBV24-1|TRBJ1-2
TGTGCCTCAACGGAGGGGCCTCATGGCTACACCTTC
CASTEGPHGYTF
>TRBD1|many|TRBV10-3|TRBJ1-6
TGTGCCATCAGTGGTGGGACAGATAATTCACCCCTCCACTTT
CAISGGTDNSPLHF
>TRBD1|.|TRBV12-3/TRBV12-4|TRBJ1-5
TGTGCCAGCAGCCAGCAGGCAGGGGGTCAGCCCCAGCATTTT
CASSQQAGGQPQHF
>TRBD2|many|TRBV7-8|TRBJ2-7
TGTGCCAGCAGCGCTCCGGGACTAGCGGTGTACGAGCAGTACTTC
CASSAPGLAVYEQYF
>TRBD1|few|TRBV20-1|TRBJ1-5
TGCAGTGCTAATGGACAGGGCAATCAGCCCCAGCATTTT
CSANGQGNQPQHF